This T cell receptor (beta chain) is drawn from a study of cytomegalovirus exposure and HLA in healthy donors. Study-wide background: Caucasian-associated ancestry cluster membership applied to approximately 84% of over 350 genotyped donors.

This CDR3 contains 15 residues. V dropped 0 bases and J dropped 7; count of bases not matched to a gene: 4. From germline, CDR1 is MNHEY and CDR2 SVGAGI. With 60 Vbeta and 13 Jbeta primers, the PCR was carried out. The protocol was immunoSEQ multiplex PCR, while the TCRdb copy is restricted to in-frame clones and leaves out a portion. The sample has about 160,000 clones, roughly 72% seen once. V usage is TRBV6-5 and J usage is TRBJ1-2; TRBD1 aligns across 11 bases. Sequenced: PBMCs. This clonotype was obtained from a man aged 35-49 years in good health and CMV-seropositive. Here the CDR3 DNA reads TGTGCCAGCAGTTACTCTGGACAGGGGGCGCGTGGCTACACCTTC. Translation gives CASSYSGQGARGYTF.